Each of the 31 T cell receptor beta chains below was sequenced from the same sample in a study of OX40 agonist ivuxolimab in advanced cancers. This table comes from immunoSEQ multiplex PCR, and its TCRdb copy is limited to in-frame clones, with some not included. The data contain 40,000 to 55,000 clones, about nine tenths of them singletons. Source: CD4+ or CD8+ T cells sorted from blood, taken in a trial of the OX40 agonist ivuxolimab. The receptors were sampled from an adult with an advanced solid tumor such as melanoma, head and neck, liver or kidney cancer.

The chain employs TRBV11-2 and TRBJ2-2, with a possible D match to TRBD2 (5 bases). This CDR3 contains 15 residues. Germline CDR1 reads SGHAT; CDR2 reads FQNNGV. V lost 1 base, J lost 4 bases, and 10 bases lay in between. CDR3 amino acids: CASSLVPGFTGELFF. The CDR3 DNA reads TGTGCCAGCAGCTTAGTCCCGGGATTCACCGGGGAGCTGTTTTTT.

The chain uses TRBV7-9 and TRBJ2-1; TRBD2 matches 8 bases. V dropped 1 base and J dropped 13; count of bases not matched to a gene: 3. The length of the CDR3 is 12 residues. Germline CDR1 is SEHNR and CDR2 is FQNEAQ (reference sequence). Written as DNA, the CDR3 is TGTGCCAGCAGCTTAGGCGGGACTAGTCAGTTCTTC. It translates to CASSLGGTSQFF.

The chain carries TRBV11-3 and TRBJ2-3; no reliable D call. Germline V gives CDR1 SGHNT, CDR2 YENEEA. V gave up 2 bases and J gave up 4 bases, with 10 bases separating them. CDR3 length: 14 residues. The CDR3 DNA reads as TGTGCCAGCAGCTTATCCGGCGTCCCAGATACGCAGTATTTT. This codes for CASSLSGVPDTQYF.

This clone has more than one count but fewer than ten. V and J are TRBV5-6 and TRBJ1-1; D unresolved. Germline lookup yields CDR1 SGHDT and CDR2 YYEEEE. This CDR3 has 15 residues. Trimming took off 5 bases at V and 2 bases at J, with 16 bases between the two ends. The CDR3: CASRLRGIVNTEAFF. Here the CDR3 DNA reads TGTGCCAGCAGGCTTCGAGGCATAGTAAACACTGAAGCTTTCTTT.

The genes are TRBV5-1 and TRBJ1-2; D is possibly TRBD1 (6 bases). The ends were cut back, 4 bases at V and 4 bases at J, with 17 bases in the middle. The CDR3 consists of 15 residues. Germline values: CDR1 SGHRS, CDR2 YFSETQ. This chain's CDR3 is CASSPGGGEGYGYTF. The CDR3 DNA reads TGCGCCAGCAGCCCCGGGGGGGGCGAGGGCTATGGCTACACCTTC.

This rearrangement joins TRBV6-5 to TRBJ2-7, with 8 positions matching TRBD1. The junction had 10 bases not matched to a gene; V was cut back by 4 bases and J by 2 bases. Germline CDR1 MNHEY, CDR2 SVGAGI. The CDR3 totals 16 residues. The CDR3 DNA reads as TGTGCCAGCAGTTTCCACCGGGACAGGTTAACCTACGAGCAGTACTTC. Translation gives CASSFHRDRLTYEQYF.

The chain uses TRBV6-5 and TRBJ1-4; 7 nucleotides align to TRBD1. Trimming removed 8 bases from V and 10 bases from J; junction bases left unmatched: 10. The germline CDR1 and CDR2 sequences are MNHEY and SVGAGI. CDR3 size: 13 residues. The CDR3 region has the DNA TGTGCCAGCGGCACGGGACAGCAGGGAAAACTGTTTTTT. Amino acid sequence: CASGTGQQGKLFF.

The V call is TRBV9, the J call TRBJ1-5; tentative D call: TRBD1 (6 bases). This CDR3 spans 16 amino acids. Between the trimmed V and J ends, which lost 4 bases and 2 bases, there was a span of 16 bases. Germline V lookup: CDR1 SGDLS, CDR2 YYNGEE. CDR3 DNA: TGTGCCAGCAGCTCAGGAGCGACAGGCGGCAATCAGCCCCAGCATTTT. Translated: CASSSGATGGNQPQHF.

The rearrangement uses TRBV10-2 and TRBJ1-6, with 10 bases identical to TRBD1. Germline trimming cut 3 bases from V and 14 bases from J; bases unmatched to any gene: 10. This CDR3 is 15 amino acids long. The V gene's germline CDR1 is WSHSY and CDR2 SAAADI. The CDR3 nucleotides read TGCGCCAGCAGTGATACCGGGACAGGGGTACTTGCCCTCCACTTT. This codes for CASSDTGTGVLALHF.

The chain links TRBV28 to TRBJ2-7; 12 nucleotides align to TRBD2. The CDR3 has 15 residues. J was trimmed by 5 bases and V by 5 bases; bases with no gene match: 7. Germline CDR1 MDHEN, CDR2 SYDVKM. The CDR3 nucleotides read TGTGCCAGCAGTAAAACTAGCGGGAGGTTGGACGAGCAGTACTTC. It encodes CASSKTSGRLDEQYF.

This clone appeared once. V gene TRBV6-4 combines with J gene TRBJ2-7; D unclear. Germline lookup yields CDR1 MRHNA and CDR2 SNTAGT. V lost 5 bases, J lost 0 bases, and 11 bases lay in between. The CDR3 spans 14 residues. In DNA, the CDR3 is TGTGCCAGCAGTAGGGTCCCGAGCTCCTACGAGCAGTACTTC. Translation gives CASSRVPSSYEQYF.

The chain couples TRBV7-3 to TRBJ2-1; TRBD2 agrees at 8 bases. Germline V gives CDR1 SGHTA, CDR2 FQGTGA. J lost 1 base, V lost 7 bases, and 6 bases had no gene match. This CDR3 has 15 amino acids. CDR3 protein: CASTLTGGSYNEQFF. CDR3 sequence (DNA): TGTGCCAGCACCTTGACGGGAGGGTCCTACAATGAGCAGTTCTTC.

This chain joins TRBV5-5 and TRBJ1-2; the D gene is possibly TRBD1 (5 bases). This CDR3 is 14 amino acids long. V dropped 0 bases and J dropped 7 bases, with 13 bases sitting between them. Germline CDR1 is SGHKS and CDR2 is YYEKEE (reference sequence). CDR3 protein: CASSLEWGSGGYTF. The DNA for the CDR3 is TGTGCCAGCAGCTTGGAGTGGGGGTCAGGTGGCTACACCTTC. The full variable domain, its missing parts supplied by reference TRBV5-5 and TRBJ1-2, is DAGVTQSPTHLIKTRGQQVTLRCSPISGHKSVSWYQQVLGQGPQFIFQYYEKEERGRGNFPDRFSARQFPNYSSELNVNALLLGDSALYLCASSLEWGSGGYTFGSGTRLTVV.

CDR3 protein: CASSEGTDILFF. CDR3 in DNA: TGTGCCAGCAGTGAAGGAACAGACATCTTGTTCTTC. The V call is TRBV6-1, the J call TRBJ2-1; D not resolved. V gave up 1 base and J gave up 15 bases, with 13 bases separating them. The CDR3 length is 12 residues. The germline gives CDR1 MNHNS, CDR2 SASEGT.

The rearrangement joins TRBV19 to TRBJ2-2, with 12 bases lining up with TRBD2. CDR3 length: 16 residues. V dropped 4 bases and J dropped 6; count of bases not matched to a gene: 6. Germline lookup yields CDR1 LNHDA and CDR2 SQIVND (reference sequence). CDR3 nucleotide sequence: TGTGCCAGTAGTAGAGAACTAGCGGGAGGCCCCGGGGAGCTGTTTTTT. Its protein is CASSRELAGGPGELFF. Drawing the rest from reference TRBV19 and TRBJ2-2, the complete variable domain is DGGITQSPKYLFRKEGQNVTLSCEQNLNHDAMYWYRQDPGQGLRLIYYSQIVNDFQKGDIAEGYSVSREKKESFPLTVTSAQKNPTAFYLCASSRELAGGPGELFFGEGSRLTVL.

This clone came up a few times. V and J are TRBV7-9 and TRBJ1-6, with D maybe TRBD1 (5 bases). The CDR3 spans 19 residues. Germline CDR1 is SEHNR and CDR2 is FQNEAQ (reference sequence). The V and J ends lost 5 bases and 0 bases respectively, with 20 bases between them. This chain's CDR3 is CASSGGTPGGSSYNSPLHF. The CDR3 DNA reads TGTGCCAGCAGCGGAGGCACCCCCGGGGGAAGCTCCTATAATTCACCCCTCCACTTT.

The rearrangement joins TRBV29-1 to TRBJ1-1, with D unclear. CDR3 length: 14 amino acids. Germline V CDR1 and CDR2: SQVTM, ANQGSEA. Trimming took off 5 bases at V and 1 base at J, with 14 bases between the two ends. The CDR3 loop is CSVNFLRKNTEAFF. CDR3 in DNA: TGCAGCGTTAATTTCTTACGGAAGAACACTGAAGCTTTCTTT. The full variable domain, rest sourced from reference TRBV29-1 and TRBJ1-1, is SAVISQKPSRDICQRGTSLTIQCQVDSQVTMMFWYRQQPGQSLTLIATANQGSEATYESGFVIDKFPISRPNLTFSTLTVSNMSPEDSSIYLCSVNFLRKNTEAFFGQGTRLTVV.

V is TRBV19 and J is TRBJ2-1; D is uncertain. Germline V gene data show CDR1 as LNHDA and CDR2 as SQIVND (reference sequence). The V end was cut by 8 bases, the J end by 10 bases, with 24 bases between. The CDR3 is made up of 15 amino acids. The CDR3 sequence: CASGLTRPPVREQFF. CDR3 bases: TGTGCCAGTGGGCTGACCAGGCCCCCCGTCCGAGAGCAGTTCTTC.

The chain employs TRBV6-1 and TRBJ2-3; D may be TRBD1 (6 bases). The CDR3 is 13 residues long. Germline CDR1 reads MNHNS; CDR2 reads SASEGT. Trimming removed 9 bases from V and 3 bases from J, with 13 bases in between. The CDR3, as DNA: TGTGCCAGTACAGGGCGAGGGACAGATACGCAGTATTTT. It specifies CASTGRGTDTQYF.

The chain joins TRBV29-1 to TRBJ2-7; TRBD1 matches at 8 bases. CDR3 size: 14 residues. Germline CDR1 SQVTM, CDR2 ANQGSEA. Trimming cost V 7 bases and J 3 bases; bases outside gene matches: 11. The CDR3 is CSGGMGQVGYEQYF. For the CDR3, the DNA is TGCAGCGGGGGTATGGGACAGGTGGGCTACGAGCAGTACTTC.

This chain uses TRBV2 with TRBJ2-3; D is undetermined. The CDR3 spans 13 residues. Germline loops: CDR1 SNHLY, CDR2 FYNNEI. Trimming stripped 7 bases from V and 4 bases from J, with 12 bases between. The CDR3 region is CASNLLGADTQYF. The CDR3 nucleotides read TGTGCCAGCAACCTATTAGGCGCAGATACGCAGTATTTT.

The chain joins TRBV5-4 to TRBJ2-3; TRBD1 agrees at 8 bases. This CDR3 comprises 15 residues. After removal of 5 bases from V and 6 bases from J, the junction contained 11 bases not matched to a gene. CDR1 and CDR2 from the germline V gene are SGHNT and YYREEE (reference sequence). CDR3 protein: CASRRTGRSGDTQYF. The DNA of the CDR3 is TGTGCCAGCAGGAGGACAGGGCGAAGTGGGGATACGCAGTATTTT. Supplemented by reference TRBV5-4 and TRBJ2-3, the full variable domain reads ETGVTQSPTHLIKTRGQQVTLRCSSQSGHNTVSWYQQALGQGPQFIFQYYREEENGRGNFPPRFSGLQFPNYSSELNVNALELDDSALYLCASRRTGRSGDTQYFGPGTRLTVL.

The CDR3 bases are TGTGCCAGCAGTGAGGGTGGGCGGTATGGCTACACCTTC. Translation: CASSEGGRYGYTF. This chain uses TRBV25-1 with TRBJ1-2, with no clear D. V was trimmed by 3 bases and J by 5 bases, leaving 10 bases between them. The CDR3 contains 13 residues. CDR1 is MGHDK, CDR2 SYGVNS, per germline.

The rearrangement joins TRBV19 to TRBJ2-1, with D uncertain. Germline-derived CDR1 and CDR2 are LNHDA and SQIVND (reference sequence). Trimming took off 7 bases at V and 0 bases at J, with 7 bases between the two ends. The CDR3 length is 13 residues. In nucleotides, the CDR3 is TGTGCCAGTAAGCCTAGCTCCTACAATGAGCAGTTCTTC. Translating gives CASKPSSYNEQFF.

This clone was picked up one time. V gene TRBV5-6 combines with J gene TRBJ2-7, with D possibly TRBD1 on 6 matching bases. The V gene lost 4 bases and the J gene lost 1 base, with 12 bases spanning the gap. The length of the CDR3 is 14 residues. Germline CDR1 SGHDT, CDR2 YYEEEE. The CDR3 loop reads CASSQDRSSYEQYF. The DNA of the CDR3 is TGTGCCAGCAGCCAAGACAGGTCATCCTACGAGCAGTACTTC.

The chain joins TRBV5-6 to TRBJ2-5; D assignment may be TRBD1 or TRBD2 (6 bases each). The V end lost 3 bases, the J end lost 4 bases, and 16 bases lay between the germline ends. The germline gives CDR1 SGHDT, CDR2 YYEEEE. The CDR3 is 15 residues long. The CDR3 loop reads CASSSLIGGGETQYF. The CDR3 DNA reads TGTGCCAGCAGCTCCCTGATCGGGGGCGGAGAGACCCAGTACTTC.

The chain is built from TRBV28 and TRBJ2-1; 11 positions match TRBD2. The CDR3 is made up of 16 amino acids. In germline, CDR1 is MDHEN, CDR2 SYDVKM. The V gene end was trimmed by 1 base and the J gene end by 4 bases; junction bases not matched to a gene: 3. CDR3 sequence reads: CASSLYGTSGYNEQFF. CDR3 coding DNA: TGTGCCAGCAGTTTATACGGGACTAGCGGTTACAATGAGCAGTTCTTC.

V gene TRBV7-2 combines with J gene TRBJ1-1; D may be TRBD1 (5 bases). The CDR3 is made up of 14 amino acids. The germline V and J ends were trimmed by 5 bases and 7 bases, with 17 bases remaining between them. Germline V gene data show CDR1 as SGHTA and CDR2 as FQGNSA. The chain's CDR3 is CASSPWGGDGEAFF. CDR3 DNA sequence: TGTGCCAGCAGCCCCTGGGGGGGGGACGGTGAAGCTTTCTTT.

CDR3 loop: CASTGQVGNTIYF. The CDR3 DNA reads as TGTGCCAGTACCGGACAGGTTGGAAACACCATATATTTT. This chain links TRBV19 with TRBJ1-3, with 7 bases aligning to TRBD1. The germline CDR1 and CDR2 sequences are LNHDA and SQIVND (reference sequence). V shed 7 bases, J shed 3 bases, and the junction held 3 bases outside the gene matches. This CDR3 has 13 residues. Together with reference TRBV19 and TRBJ1-3, the CDR3 gives the full variable domain: DGGITQSPKYLFRKEGQNVTLSCEQNLNHDAMYWYRQDPGQGLRLIYYSQIVNDFQKGDIAEGYSVSREKKESFPLTVTSAQKNPTAFYLCASTGQVGNTIYFGEGSWLTVV.

This chain joins TRBV29-1 and TRBJ2-7, with TRBD1 matching over 8 bases. The CDR3 loop spans 15 amino acids. CDR1 is SQVTM and CDR2 is ANQGSEA in the germline V gene. With V trimmed by 5 bases and J by 3 bases, 12 bases remained unmatched. The CDR3 protein is CSVTKGTGPFYEQYF. DNA for the CDR3: TGCAGCGTTACCAAAGGGACAGGCCCTTTCTACGAGCAGTACTTC.

This clone occurred a few times. The chain couples TRBV6-5 to TRBJ2-7, with D hard to call. Trimming shortened V by 3 bases and J by 6 bases, and 12 bases separated the two germline ends. Germline CDR1 and CDR2: MNHEY and SVGAGI. The CDR3 runs 13 residues. For the CDR3, the DNA is TGTGCCAGCAGTTATGGAATCGGATCCGAGCAGTACTTC. Its protein is CASSYGIGSEQYF.